This T cell receptor beta chain was sequenced in a study of memory CD4+ T cells and cytomegalovirus serostatus. For the study at large: Healthy Belgian adult donors included nine or ten CMV-positive and around 25 CMV-negative people.

Per the germline V gene, CDR1 is SEHNR and CDR2 is FQNEAQ (reference sequence). V shed 3 bases and J shed 0 bases, with 13 bases lying between them. CDR3 length: 16 amino acids. Single viable CD3+CD4+CD8-CD45RO+ cells were sorted as the memory CD4+ T cells. CMV serostatus came from serum IgG against pp150, pp28, p38, p52. Authors' processing steps: Out-of-frame sequences were removed, leaving around 2,000,000 distinct TCRbeta sequences. Profiled with immunoSEQ multiplex PCR; TCRdb holds only in-frame clones, not every one. The V and J calls and the clone size are those of that table, but D and trimming were determined from the DNA. Among roughly 48,000 clones, 60% to 85% were seen once, and the ten largest hold 1.4%.

This receptor was identified in an adult in good health and CMV-seropositive. This chain connects TRBV7-9 to TRBJ2-3, with no clear D. Sequencing was carried out using memory CD4+ T cells from blood. The CDR3 DNA is TGTGCCAGCAGCTTTTACAGCATCACTAGCACAGATACGCAGTATTTT. This encodes CASSFYSITSTDTQYF.